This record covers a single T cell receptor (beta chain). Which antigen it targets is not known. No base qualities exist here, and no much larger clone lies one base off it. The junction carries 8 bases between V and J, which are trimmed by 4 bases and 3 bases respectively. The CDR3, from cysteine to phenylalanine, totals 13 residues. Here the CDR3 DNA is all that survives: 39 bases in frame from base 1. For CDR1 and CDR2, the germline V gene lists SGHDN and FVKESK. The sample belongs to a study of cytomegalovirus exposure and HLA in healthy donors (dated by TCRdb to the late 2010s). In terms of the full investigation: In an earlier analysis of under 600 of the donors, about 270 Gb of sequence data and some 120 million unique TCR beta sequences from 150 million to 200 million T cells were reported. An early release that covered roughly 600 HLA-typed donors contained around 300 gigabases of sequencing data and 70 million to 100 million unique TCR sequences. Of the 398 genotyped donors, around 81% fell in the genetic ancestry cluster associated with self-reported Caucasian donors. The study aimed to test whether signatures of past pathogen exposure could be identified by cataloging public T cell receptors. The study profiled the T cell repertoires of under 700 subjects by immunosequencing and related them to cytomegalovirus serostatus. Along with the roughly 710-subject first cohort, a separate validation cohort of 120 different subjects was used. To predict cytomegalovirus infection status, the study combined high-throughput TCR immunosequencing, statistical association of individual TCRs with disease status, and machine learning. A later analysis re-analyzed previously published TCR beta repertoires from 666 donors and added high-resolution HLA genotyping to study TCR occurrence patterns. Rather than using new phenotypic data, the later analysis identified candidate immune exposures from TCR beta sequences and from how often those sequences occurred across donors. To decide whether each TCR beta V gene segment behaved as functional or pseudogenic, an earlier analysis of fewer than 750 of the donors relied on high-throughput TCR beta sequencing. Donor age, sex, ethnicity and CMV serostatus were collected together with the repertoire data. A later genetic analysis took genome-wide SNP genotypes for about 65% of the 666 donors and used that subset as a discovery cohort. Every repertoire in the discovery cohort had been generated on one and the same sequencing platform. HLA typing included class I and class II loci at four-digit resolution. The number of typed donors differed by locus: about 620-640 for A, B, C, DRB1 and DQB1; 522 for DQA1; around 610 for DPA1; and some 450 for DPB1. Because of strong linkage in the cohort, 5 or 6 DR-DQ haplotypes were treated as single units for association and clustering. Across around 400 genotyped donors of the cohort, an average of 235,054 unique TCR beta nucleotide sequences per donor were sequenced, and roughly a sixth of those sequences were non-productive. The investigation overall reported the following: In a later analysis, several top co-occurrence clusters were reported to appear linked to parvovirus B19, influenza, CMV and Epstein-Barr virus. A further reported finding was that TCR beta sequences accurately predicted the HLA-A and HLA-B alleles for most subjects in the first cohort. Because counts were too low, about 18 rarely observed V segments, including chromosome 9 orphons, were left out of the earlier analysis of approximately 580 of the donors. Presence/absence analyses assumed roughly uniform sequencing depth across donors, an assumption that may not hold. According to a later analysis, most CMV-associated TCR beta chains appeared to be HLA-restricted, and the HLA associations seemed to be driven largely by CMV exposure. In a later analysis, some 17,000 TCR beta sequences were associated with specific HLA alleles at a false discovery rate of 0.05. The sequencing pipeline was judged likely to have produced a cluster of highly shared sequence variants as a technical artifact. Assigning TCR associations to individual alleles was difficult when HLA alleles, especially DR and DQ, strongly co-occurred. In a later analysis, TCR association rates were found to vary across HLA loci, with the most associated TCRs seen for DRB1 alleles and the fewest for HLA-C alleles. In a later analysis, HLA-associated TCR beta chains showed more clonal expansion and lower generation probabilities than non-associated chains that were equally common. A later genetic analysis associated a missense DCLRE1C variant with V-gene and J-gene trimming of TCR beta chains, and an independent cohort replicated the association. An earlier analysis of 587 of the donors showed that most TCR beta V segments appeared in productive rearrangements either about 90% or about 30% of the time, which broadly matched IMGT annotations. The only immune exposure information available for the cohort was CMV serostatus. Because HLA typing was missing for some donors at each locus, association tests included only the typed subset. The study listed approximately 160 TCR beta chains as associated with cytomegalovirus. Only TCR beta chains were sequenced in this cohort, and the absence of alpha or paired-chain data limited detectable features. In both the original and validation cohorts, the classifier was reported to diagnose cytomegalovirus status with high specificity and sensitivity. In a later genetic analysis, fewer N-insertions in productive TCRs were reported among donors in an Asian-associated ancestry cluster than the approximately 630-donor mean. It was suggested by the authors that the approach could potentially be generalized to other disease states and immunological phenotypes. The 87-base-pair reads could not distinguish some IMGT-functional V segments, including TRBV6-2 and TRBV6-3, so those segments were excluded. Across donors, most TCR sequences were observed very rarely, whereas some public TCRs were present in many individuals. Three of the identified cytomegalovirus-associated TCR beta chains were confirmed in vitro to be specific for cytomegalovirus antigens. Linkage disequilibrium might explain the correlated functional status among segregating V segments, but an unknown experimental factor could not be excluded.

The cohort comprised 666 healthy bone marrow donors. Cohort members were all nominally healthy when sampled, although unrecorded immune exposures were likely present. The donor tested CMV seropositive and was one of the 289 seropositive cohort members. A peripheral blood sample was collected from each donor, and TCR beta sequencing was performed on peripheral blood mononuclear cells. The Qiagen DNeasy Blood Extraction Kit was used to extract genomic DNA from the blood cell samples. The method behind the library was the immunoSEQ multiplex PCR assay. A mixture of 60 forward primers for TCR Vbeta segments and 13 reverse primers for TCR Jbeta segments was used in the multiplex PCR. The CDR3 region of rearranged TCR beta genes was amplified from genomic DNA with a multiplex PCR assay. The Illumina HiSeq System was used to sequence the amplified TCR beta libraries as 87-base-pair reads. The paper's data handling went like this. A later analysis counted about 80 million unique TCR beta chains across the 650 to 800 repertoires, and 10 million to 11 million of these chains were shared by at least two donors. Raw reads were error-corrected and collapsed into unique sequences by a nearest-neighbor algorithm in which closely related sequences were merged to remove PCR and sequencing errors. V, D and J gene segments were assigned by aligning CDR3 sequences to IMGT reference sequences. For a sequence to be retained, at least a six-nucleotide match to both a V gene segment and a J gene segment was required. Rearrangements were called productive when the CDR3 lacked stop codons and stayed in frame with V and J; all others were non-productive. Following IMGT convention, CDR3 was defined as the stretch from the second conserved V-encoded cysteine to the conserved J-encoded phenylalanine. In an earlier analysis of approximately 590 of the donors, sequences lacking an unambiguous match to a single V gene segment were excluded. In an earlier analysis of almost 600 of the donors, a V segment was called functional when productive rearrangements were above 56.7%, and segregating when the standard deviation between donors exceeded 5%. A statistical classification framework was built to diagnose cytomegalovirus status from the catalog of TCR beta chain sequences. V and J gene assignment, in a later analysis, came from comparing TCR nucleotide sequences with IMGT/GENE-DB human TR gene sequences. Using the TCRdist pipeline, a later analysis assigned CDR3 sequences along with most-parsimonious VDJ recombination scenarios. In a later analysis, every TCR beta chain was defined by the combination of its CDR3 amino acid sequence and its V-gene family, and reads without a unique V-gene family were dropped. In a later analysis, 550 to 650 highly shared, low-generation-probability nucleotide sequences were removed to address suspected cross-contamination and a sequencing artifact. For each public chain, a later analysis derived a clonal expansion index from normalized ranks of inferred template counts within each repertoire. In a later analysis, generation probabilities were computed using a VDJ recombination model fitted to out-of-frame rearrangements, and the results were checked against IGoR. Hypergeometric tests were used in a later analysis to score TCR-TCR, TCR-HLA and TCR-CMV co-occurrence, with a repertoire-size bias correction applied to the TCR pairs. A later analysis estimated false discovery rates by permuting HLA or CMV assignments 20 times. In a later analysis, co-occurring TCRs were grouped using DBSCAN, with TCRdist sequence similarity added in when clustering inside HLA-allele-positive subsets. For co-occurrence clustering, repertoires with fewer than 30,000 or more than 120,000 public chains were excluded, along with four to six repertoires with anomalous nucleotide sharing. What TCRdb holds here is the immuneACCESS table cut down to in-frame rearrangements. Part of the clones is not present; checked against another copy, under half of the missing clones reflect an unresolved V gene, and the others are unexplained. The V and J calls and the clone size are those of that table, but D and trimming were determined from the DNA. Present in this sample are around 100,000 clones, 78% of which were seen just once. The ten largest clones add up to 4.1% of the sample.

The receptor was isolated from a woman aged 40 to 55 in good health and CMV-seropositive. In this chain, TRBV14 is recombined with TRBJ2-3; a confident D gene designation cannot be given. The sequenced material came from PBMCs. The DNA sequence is TGTGCCAGCAGCCTTCTAGGAACAGATACGCAGTATTTT. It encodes CASSLLGTDTQYF.